The present T cell receptor beta chain was sequenced within a study of cytomegalovirus exposure and HLA in healthy donors. Germline V gene data show CDR1 as SGHVS and CDR2 as FQNEAQ. The CDR3 has 15 residues. V shed 5 bases and J 0 bases; nucleotides not matched to a gene: 6. The study ran its PCR with 60 Vbeta and 13 Jbeta primers. Using immunoSEQ multiplex PCR, the repertoire was profiled, and TCRdb retains in-frame clones only, with some absent. The data hold approximately 210,000 clones, with around 81% observed a single time. Study conclusions and caveats: The listing of approximately 160 TCR beta chains classed them as cytomegalovirus-associated. Solely CMV serostatus was available to characterize immune exposure.

On this clone: Its cognate antigen is unknown.

V and J are TRBV7-8 and TRBJ2-7; 8 bases are shared with TRBD2. The sequencing input was PBMCs. The TCR originated in a woman aged 50 to 60 in good health and CMV-seropositive. CDR3: CASSNRAGDSYEQYF. CDR3 DNA: TGTGCCAGCAGCAACCGAGCGGGGGACTCCTACGAGCAGTACTTC.